This TCR beta chain was captured in a study of blood T cell repertoires in COVID-19. Across the whole study: Samples came from the United States, Italy and Spain, spanning acute and convalescent COVID-19. Nucleic acid was either cDNA or gDNA, and it came from T cells, B-cell-depleted T cells, or PBMCs.

The germline V gene has CDR1 LNHDA and CDR2 SQIVND (reference sequence). V lost 10 bases and J 1 base, leaving 20 bases between the germline ends. The CDR3 totals 16 residues. This clone was observed a handful of times. Per the original methods: Amplification with reference gene primers provided the estimates of nucleated cell counts. Measured with immunoSEQ multiplex PCR; TCRdb has only the in-frame clones, and not every one. V and J calls and clone size follow that table, whereas D and trimming were derived from the DNA. The table includes 300,000 or so clones, just under 85% detected once. The chain recombines TRBV19 with TRBJ1-3, with D unresolved. Sequences were obtained from peripheral blood. The TCR comes from a woman in her 50s with active or convalescent COVID-19. In DNA, the CDR3 is TGTGCCACCAAACGAGGGAGTGGCCCTTCTGGAAACACCATATATTTT. Translating gives CATKRGSGPSGNTIYF. Variable domain in full (rest from reference TRBV19 and TRBJ1-3): DGGITQSPKYLFRKEGQNVTLSCEQNLNHDAMYWYRQDPGQGLRLIYYSQIVNDFQKGDIAEGYSVSREKKESFPLTVTSAQKNPTAFYLCATKRGSGPSGNTIYFGEGSWLTVV.